This T cell receptor (beta chain) was documented in a study of somatic mutations in cytotoxic T cells in rheumatoid arthritis (TCRdb year 2017). The study in broad terms: Patient peripheral blood (just over 29 ml EDTA) was drawn right after diagnosis and before any treatment started. For 60 or so rheumatoid arthritis patients and approximately 20 healthy controls, TCRB deep sequencing was carried out. Patient and control groups had essentially identical median ages. To characterize clonality, the study used TCRB deep sequencing while asking whether somatic mutations are carried by expanded CD8+ T-cell clones in newly diagnosed, untreated rheumatoid arthritis. Some T-cell populations stained with V beta antibodies were sorted by flow on a FACSAria II or Sony SH800 to nearly 100% purity, with sorted V beta1+ cells additionally subjected to TCRB sequencing.

The research as a whole found: Rheumatoid arthritis patients and age-matched healthy controls did not significantly differ in CD8+ T-cell clonality. An increase of CD8+ clonality with age was seen in patients (Spearman r ≈ 0.46) but not in healthy controls. Viral specificity could not be ruled out by absence from virus-specific databases, and the antigen targets of the expanded CD8+ clones remained unknown. The slight TRBV07 underrepresentation in patients was not adjusted for multiple comparisons. The largest CD8+ clone made up more than 20% of CD8+ cells in about an eighth of the 65 patients, and blood and synovial fluid shared several identical CD8+ TCRB sequences.

TCRB CDR3 sequencing used the immunoSEQ assay on genomic DNA. As for the original processing: Published virus-specific TCRB sequences were compared with patient CD8+ clones larger than 1%, and only a few matches were found. Only productive TCRB rearrangements were included in the analyses. Clonality was expressed as a Shannon entropy-based productive clonality index, with each clone defined by a unique TCRB CDR3 sequence. The template counts of each clone relative to the total templates per sample were used to calculate repertoire overlap between two samples. Flow cytometry-measured V-gene usage correlated with V-gene usage from TCRB sequencing, with a Spearman r of approximately 0.55. As stored in TCRdb, this immuneACCESS dataset retains in-frame rearrangements with V and J assigned. A fraction of the clones does not appear; measured against another copy, unresolved V genes explain less than half of the discrepancy, and the remainder lacks a known reason. That table is the source of V, J and clone size, and D and trimming were worked out from the DNA. For this sample there are 20,000 or so clones; over 80% appear just once. 10% to 11% of the sample is in the top ten clones.

On an AutoMACS, CD4+ and CD8+ cells were isolated via positive magnetic bead selection, and their purity was verified by flow cytometry. Clonal expansions were first screened by flow cytometry with a TCR V beta antibody panel, then characterized by TCRB deep sequencing of sorted CD8+ fractions. Ficoll-Paque PLUS density gradient separation was used to isolate peripheral blood mononuclear cells. DNA was extracted from CD4-enriched, CD8-enriched or PBMC samples with Nucleospin Tissue or Tissue XS kits and quantified with a Qubit 2.0 fluorometer. V is cut by 8 bases and J by 8 bases, and the space between the germline ends is 29 bases. The germline V gene gives CDR1 as MGHRA and CDR2 as YSYEKL. The CDR3 starts with the cysteine, ends with the phenylalanine, and has 17 residues. The only DNA kept is the CDR3, 51 bases in frame from the first base. With respect to this clone: Its antigen remains unidentified. Per-nucleotide qualities are absent, and no much larger clonotype sits a single base away.

This clonotype originated in a young man with rheumatoid arthritis. Material for sequencing was CD8+ T cells sorted from blood. The receptor chain draws on TRBV4-1 and TRBJ2-3; the D gene is possibly TRBD1 or TRBD2, each agreeing over 5 bases. At the DNA level, the sequence is TGCGCCAGCGGAAGGGTCGGGACCTCCTGGTTCATTGGTACGCAGTATTTT. Translated, it reads CASGRVGTSWFIGTQYF.